This T cell receptor (beta chain) comes out of a study of T cell repertoires in cytomegalovirus infection. In the study overall: HLA-B-restricted CMV epitopes that are well studied were used alongside recently identified HLA-C-restricted ones. An indication of both CMV infection and matching HLA type came from public TCR beta signatures. Overall study findings and caveats: Cumulative frequency of public TCR beta families picked out carriers of CMV plus the relevant HLA. It was HLA-C-restricted CMV-specific TCR beta clonotypes that dominated the response ex vivo.

Between the trimmed V and J ends, which lost 1 base and 0 bases, there was a span of 11 bases. Germline CDR1 reads SGHTA; CDR2 reads FQGNSA. This CDR3 spans 16 amino acids. Regarding this clonotype: Its antigen is unidentified.

One entry per CDR3 protein, called by TCRdb with MiXCR from the reads. The repertoire holds 300,000 to 400,000 distinct CDR3 sequences, with 20% to 25% as singletons. The chain recombines TRBV7-2 with TRBJ2-3; the D gene is possibly TRBD1 (6 bases). This specimen was cultured PBMCs, taken from culture after CMV antigen stimulation. The receptor was isolated from a human donor in good health (CMV status not recorded). Some clones in this sample may be carry-over from other donors' samples. The CDR3 sequence: CASSLGTVISTDTQYF. In DNA form, the CDR3 reads TGTGCCAGCAGCTTAGGGACAGTGATTAGCACAGATACGCAGTATTTT.